This T cell receptor beta chain was obtained from a study of early T cells in non-severe SARS-CoV-2 infection. General study findings and limits: Lookups in VDJdb leaned toward anti-spike CD8 responses and missed private and CD4 specificities.

Trimming removed 2 bases at V and 2 bases at J, with 17 bases between. Per germline, CDR1 MNHNY and CDR2 SVGAGI (reference sequence). The CDR3 contains 17 residues. MiXCR, run by TCRdb on the 5' RACE reads, gives a single entry per CDR3 protein. The table records tens of thousands of distinct CDR3 sequences, about 10% of them present only once. Note on this clonotype: Its specificity is not known.

The sequencing here drew on whole blood, taken at baseline. The chain has TRBV6-6 and TRBJ2-3; D unclear. The sequence was collected from an adult who was a healthcare worker with PCR-confirmed SARS-CoV-2 infection or an uninfected control (not recorded which). CDR3 DNA: TGTGCCAGCAGTTACGGCCTAGTACTCACCCACACAGATACGCAGTATTTT. Its translation: CASSYGLVLTHTDTQYF.